Shown below are 20 T cell receptor beta chains from a single sample sequenced in a study of liver allograft versus peripheral blood T cells. Study-level information: Within transplanted livers, the T cell receptor repertoires were examined and compared against the repertoires present in the peripheral blood of liver transplant recipients.

TCRdb ran MiXCR on the reads and lists one entry per CDR3 protein. This sample has roughly 6,700 distinct CDR3 sequences; 15% to 20% occur once, and the top ten carry approximately 53%. These receptors came from a human patient who had a liver transplant. Some T cells may possibly be graft donor cells.

The chain couples TRBV11-2 to TRBJ2-7; perhaps TRBD1 as D (5 bases). Germline V gene sequence: CDR1 SGHAT, CDR2 FQNNGV. The CDR3 runs 14 residues. With 1 base removed from V and 1 base from J, the gap between germline ends came to 8 bases. The CDR3 nucleotides read TGTGCCAGCAGCTTAGGTCCAGGGTCCTACGAGCAGTACTTC. Protein sequence: CASSLGPGSYEQYF.

This clonotype has at least ten counts. The chain is built from TRBV15 and TRBJ1-1; TRBD1 might be the D (6 bases). Germline V gene lookup returns CDR1 LNHNV and CDR2 YYDKDF (reference sequence). V was pared by 5 bases and J by 1 base, with 14 bases between. The CDR3 sequence is 15 residues long. CDR3 in DNA: TGTGCCACCAGCTTGACGGCAGGGGAGAACACTGAAGCTTTCTTT. This translates into CATSLTAGENTEAFF.

Ten or more counts support this clonotype. The J gene is TRBJ2-2, the V gene TRBV9; 7 nucleotides line up with TRBD1. The V gene end was trimmed by 4 bases and the J gene end by 0 bases; junction bases not matched to a gene: 3. The CDR3 has 15 residues. CDR1 and CDR2 (germline): SGDLS, YYNGEE. The CDR3 protein is CASSRDSTNTGELFF. The CDR3 DNA reads TGTGCCAGCAGCCGGGACAGTACGAACACCGGGGAGCTGTTTTTT.

The rearrangement joins TRBV5-6 to TRBJ1-1; D uncertain. V was cut by 4 bases and J by 11 bases, with 15 bases left in between. CDR1 is SGHDT and CDR2 is YYEEEE in the germline V gene. This CDR3 region has 12 residues. The CDR3 here is CASSPGNSLAFF. The CDR3 coding sequence is TGTGCCAGCAGCCCGGGAAACAGTCTCGCTTTCTTT.

This clonotype was picked up many times. The gene calls are TRBV7-9 and TRBJ1-5; 7 nucleotides align to TRBD1. Germline V lookup: CDR1 SEHNR, CDR2 FQNEAQ (reference sequence). This CDR3 has 14 residues. With 5 bases clipped from V and 4 bases from J, the junction kept 5 bases outside the gene matches. The DNA for the CDR3 is TGTGCCAGCAGCCCAGGGACAGTTAATCAGCCCCAGCATTTT. Translated: CASSPGTVNQPQHF.

This clonotype has ten or more counts. The genes are TRBV27 and TRBJ1-2; D unresolved. Per the germline V gene, CDR1 is MNHEY and CDR2 is SMNVEV (reference sequence). The CDR3 has 14 amino acids. Trimming took 3 bases from V and 2 from J, leaving 10 bases between them. Written as DNA, the CDR3 is TGTGCCAGCAGTTTCTCCCAGTCCAACTATGGCTACACCTTC. Amino acids: CASSFSQSNYGYTF.

This clonotype was counted a few times. The V gene is TRBV12-3 or TRBV12-4, the J gene TRBJ1-5; D gene uncertain. The CDR3 is 14 amino acids. V gave up 4 bases and J gave up 2 bases, with 9 bases separating them. CDR3 residues: CASSSIVGNQPQHF. CDR3 DNA sequence: TGTGCCAGCAGTTCGATAGTTGGCAATCAGCCCCAGCATTTT.

This clonotype was counted at least ten times. This sequence joins TRBV7-9 and TRBJ1-5, with 11 bases aligning to TRBD1. The CDR3 is made up of 17 amino acids. V lost 1 base, J lost 4 bases, and 6 bases stayed unmatched. CDR1 and CDR2 from the germline V gene are SEHNR and FQNEAQ (reference sequence). This CDR3 reads CASSLGTGGDPNQPQHF. CDR3 nucleotides: TGTGCCAGCAGCTTAGGGACAGGGGGCGACCCTAATCAGCCCCAGCATTTT.

By share, this clonotype ranks as medium-sized. This chain connects TRBV19 to TRBJ1-1; D remains unclear. The CDR3 contains 16 residues. Germline CDR1 and CDR2: LNHDA and SQIVND (reference sequence). The germline V and J ends were trimmed by 2 bases and 3 bases, with 16 bases remaining between them. CDR3 protein: CASSIRPIQKDTEAFF. CDR3 DNA sequence: TGTGCCAGTAGTATAAGACCCATCCAAAAGGACACTGAAGCTTTCTTT. Full variable domain (remainder filled in from reference TRBV19 and TRBJ1-1): DGGITQSPKYLFRKEGQNVTLSCEQNLNHDAMYWYRQDPGQGLRLIYYSQIVNDFQKGDIAEGYSVSREKKESFPLTVTSAQKNPTAFYLCASSIRPIQKDTEAFFGQGTRLTVV.

This clonotype was observed a handful of times. V gene TRBV15 combines with J gene TRBJ1-5; a possible D gene is TRBD1 (6 bases). Trimming stripped 0 bases from V and 4 bases from J, with 10 bases between. The CDR3 length is 15 residues. CDR1 is LNHNV, CDR2 YYDKDF, per germline (reference sequence). CDR3 sequence reads: CATSRDPGANQPQHF. The CDR3 bases are TGTGCCACCAGCAGAGATCCGGGGGCGAATCAGCCCCAGCATTTT.

This clonotype was observed at least ten times. The J gene is TRBJ1-4, the V gene TRBV6-6; TRBD1 is a possible D gene (6 bases). Trimming cost V 1 base and J 7 bases, with 16 bases left between them. CDR3 size: 16 residues. Germline CDR1 MNHNY, CDR2 SVGAGI (reference sequence). The CDR3 reads CASSYFRQVWSEKLFF. As DNA, the CDR3 is TGTGCCAGCAGTTACTTCCGACAGGTTTGGAGTGAAAAACTGTTTTTT.

In its sample, this clonotype was seen many times. The rearrangement joins TRBV7-9 to TRBJ1-2, with a weak D call TRBD1 (6 bases). Germline V CDR1 and CDR2: SEHNR, FQNEAQ (reference sequence). V lost 8 bases and J lost 5, with 12 bases in between. The CDR3 extends over 12 amino acids. CDR3 protein: CASPPTGYGYTF. DNA of the CDR3: TGTGCCAGCCCCCCCACAGGGTATGGCTACACCTTC.

The chain has TRBV19 and TRBJ2-7; 8 bases agree with TRBD1. CDR1 is LNHDA and CDR2 is SQIVND in the germline V gene (reference sequence). The length of the CDR3 is 14 residues. Trimming took 9 bases from V and 3 from J; bases not matched to a gene: 10. CDR3 sequence (DNA): TGTGCCAGCAGTCCCGGGACAGGATTCTACGAGCAGTACTTC. Its translation: CASSPGTGFYEQYF.

This clonotype was seen ten or more times. The chain employs TRBV10-3 and TRBJ2-7; D is ambiguous. CDR1 and CDR2 (germline): ENHRY, SYGVKD. Trimming left V 6 bases short and J 0 bases short, with 6 bases between. There are 12 residues in the CDR3. The DNA of the CDR3 is TGTGCCATCAGGCATAGCTCCTACGAGCAGTACTTC. It translates to CAIRHSSYEQYF.

In this sample, this clonotype turned up many times. The chain combines TRBV6-2 or TRBV6-3 with TRBJ1-1; D is undetermined. Trimming removed 4 bases at V and 4 bases at J, with 16 bases between. Germline V gene sequence: CDR1 MNHEY, CDR2 SVGEGT. There are 15 residues in the CDR3. This chain's CDR3 is CASSLMGLESTEAFF. CDR3 in DNA: TGTGCCAGCAGTTTGATGGGGTTGGAAAGCACTGAAGCTTTCTTT.

This clonotype was observed a handful of times. The V call is TRBV11-2, the J call TRBJ2-7; D call uncertain. Germline values: CDR1 SGHAT, CDR2 FQNNGV. The CDR3 totals 13 residues. V lost 1 base, J lost 7 bases, and 11 bases lay in between. CDR3 sequence reads: CASSLVPLSEQYF. The DNA of the CDR3 is TGTGCCAGCAGCTTAGTACCCTTGAGTGAGCAGTACTTC.

V usage is TRBV6-6 and J usage is TRBJ1-2; no clear D gene. V was trimmed by 0 bases and J by 4 bases, leaving 6 bases between them. Per the germline V gene, CDR1 is MNHNY and CDR2 is SVGAGI (reference sequence). The CDR3 is 13 residues long. CDR3 coding DNA: TGTGCCAGCAGTTACTCCCTCAGCTATGGCTACACCTTC. It translates to CASSYSLSYGYTF.

The J gene is TRBJ1-4, the V gene TRBV27; no clear D. V dropped 5 bases and J dropped 1 base, with 5 bases sitting between them. Germline V lookup: CDR1 MNHEY, CDR2 SMNVEV (reference sequence). This CDR3 contains 13 residues. This CDR3 is CASSLQTNEKLFF. The CDR3 nucleotides are TGTGCCAGCAGTCTCCAAACTAATGAAAAACTGTTTTTT.

V and J are TRBV9 and TRBJ2-3, with D possibly TRBD2 on 6 matching bases. The V gene's germline CDR1 is SGDLS and CDR2 YYNGEE. Trimming left V 6 bases short and J 1 base short, with 18 bases between. The CDR3 totals 16 residues. The CDR3 DNA sequence: TGTGCCAGCACCAGGTGGATCACGGGGGGCACAGATACGCAGTATTTT. Amino acid sequence: CASTRWITGGTDTQYF.

This clonotype came up many times. The rearrangement links TRBV19 to TRBJ1-2, with TRBD1 matching 8 bases. The CDR3 runs 17 residues. V lost 4 bases to trimming and J lost 2 bases; unmatched junction nucleotides: 12. Germline values: CDR1 LNHDA, CDR2 SQIVND (reference sequence). The CDR3 coding sequence is TGTGCCAGTAGTACCCCCTGGCGGGACAGGCCGAACTATGGCTACACCTTC. It yields the protein CASSTPWRDRPNYGYTF.